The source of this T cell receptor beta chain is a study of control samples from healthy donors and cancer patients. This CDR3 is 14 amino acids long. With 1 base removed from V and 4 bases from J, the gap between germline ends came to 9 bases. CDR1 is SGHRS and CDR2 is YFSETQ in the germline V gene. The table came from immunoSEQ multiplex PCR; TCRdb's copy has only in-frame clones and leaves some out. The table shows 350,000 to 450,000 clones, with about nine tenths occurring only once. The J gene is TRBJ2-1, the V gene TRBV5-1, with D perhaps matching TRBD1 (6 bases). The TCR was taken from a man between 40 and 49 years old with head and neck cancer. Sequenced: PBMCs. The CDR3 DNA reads TGCGCCAGCAGCTTGAGAGACAGGTACAATGAGCAGTTCTTC. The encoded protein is CASSLRDRYNEQFF.